This is a list of T cell receptor beta chains from one sample in a study of OX40 agonist ivuxolimab in advanced cancers. This table comes from immunoSEQ multiplex PCR, and its TCRdb copy is limited to in-frame clones, with some not included. The sample contains approximately 98,000 clones, 84% of which appear only once. This sample comprised CD4+ or CD8+ T cells sorted from blood, obtained in a trial of the OX40 agonist ivuxolimab. Receptors were obtained from an adult with an advanced solid tumor such as melanoma, head and neck, liver or kidney cancer. Both conserved end residues are part of each CDR3. A D gene is named only where the DNA matches it firmly. Rows may omit the clone size; those that give it use once, few, many or a size class.

.,.,TRBJ1-1,TRBV30,TGTGCCTGGAGTTTACAGGGGAACACTGAAGCTTTCTTT,CAWSLQGNTEAFF
TRBD2,.,TRBJ2-7,TRBV7-6,TGTGCCAGCAGCACCCGTGCTAGCGGGGGCCCCTACGAGCAGTACTTC,CASSTRASGGPYEQYF
.,.,TRBJ1-2,TRBV28,TGTGCCAGCAGTTTAGGACATTTTGACTATGGCTACACCTTC,CASSLGHFDYGYTF
TRBD1,.,TRBJ2-2,TRBV11-3,TGTGCCAGCAGCTTAGCAGGGGGAAAAACCGGGGAGCTGTTTTTT,CASSLAGGKTGELFF
.,.,TRBJ1-2,TRBV19,TGTGCCAGTAGTAAGGCAGCCTACTACTATGGCTACACCTTC,CASSKAAYYYGYTF
TRBD2,.,TRBJ2-3,TRBV5-1,TGCGCCAGCAGCTTGGTGCCTAGCGGGAACACAGATACGCAGTATTTT,CASSLVPSGNTDTQYF
.,.,TRBJ2-5,TRBV18,TGTGCCAGCTCAAAGGGACAACAAGAGACCCAGTACTTC,CASSKGQQETQYF
.,.,TRBJ2-3,TRBV13,TGTGCCAGCAGTTCACTCGACTACCTTACCTTCACAGATACGCAGTATTTT,CASSSLDYLTFTDTQYF
TRBD1,.,TRBJ1-1,TRBV6-1,TGTGCCAGCAGGGACAGGGGGCAGTCCTATCATGAAGCTTTCTTT,CASRDRGQSYHEAFF
TRBD1,.,TRBJ1-2,TRBV18,TGTGCCAGCTCACCCGGACAGGGGGTCGACTATGGCTACACCTTC,CASSPGQGVDYGYTF
TRBD2,few,TRBJ2-5,TRBV11-2,TGTGCCAGCAGCTTACGTGGGAGGGACCAAGAGACCCAGTACTTC,CASSLRGRDQETQYF
.,.,TRBJ2-3,TRBV7-8,TGTGCCAGCAGCTTAGGGCAAGCGGAGGCAGATACGCAGTATTTT,CASSLGQAEADTQYF
.,.,TRBJ2-3,TRBV10-3,TGTGCCATCAGTGAGTCGAGGGGTAGCAGGGGCACAGATACGCAGTATTTT,CAISESRGSRGTDTQYF
.,.,TRBJ2-7,TRBV15,TGTGCCACCAGCAGAGAAACGGTGGGAAGACCCTCCTACGAGCAGTACTTC,CATSRETVGRPSYEQYF